Shown below are 26 T cell receptor beta chains from a single sample sequenced in a study of blood T cells in healthy people across ages. A sample-barcoded 5' primer and a J-beta primer mix were used in a second PCR of roughly 7 to 11 cycles. TCRdb analysed the 5' RACE reads with MiXCR anew, one entry per CDR3 protein. The sample lists 1.5 million to 2 million distinct CDR3 sequences, roughly 27% occurring once. Material for sequencing was blood. All receptors derive from a woman aged 25 to 39 in good health.

This clonotype occurred a few times. V usage is TRBV18 and J usage is TRBJ2-7, with 10 bases fitting TRBD1. Germline CDR1 and CDR2: KGHSH and LQKENI. The CDR3 consists of 16 residues. Unmatched junction bases numbered 5, after V lost 1 base and J lost 2 bases. CDR3 nucleotides: TGTGCCAGCTCACCACGGACGGGACAGGGGACCTACGAGCAGTACTTC. Amino acids: CASSPRTGQGTYEQYF.

This clonotype was counted many times. V usage is TRBV28 and J usage is TRBJ2-7; D is possibly TRBD1 or TRBD2 (5 bases each). This CDR3 comprises 13 residues. V was cut by 7 bases and J by 6 bases, with 16 bases left in between. Germline V gives CDR1 MDHEN, CDR2 SYDVKM. Here the CDR3 DNA reads TGTGCCAGCAATTGGCCCCCTGGGGGCGAGCAGTACTTC. It specifies CASNWPPGGEQYF.

The CDR3 spells CASSLTPWADTQYF. The CDR3 DNA sequence: TGCGCCAGCAGCTTAACCCCTTGGGCAGATACGCAGTATTTT. The V and J genes are TRBV5-1 and TRBJ2-3, with D uncertain. Per the germline V gene, CDR1 is SGHRS and CDR2 is YFSETQ. V was trimmed by 2 bases and J by 4 bases, leaving 11 bases between them. The CDR3 has 14 amino acids.

The V and J genes are TRBV2 and TRBJ2-4, with D tentatively TRBD2 (6 bases). The germline gives CDR1 SNHLY, CDR2 FYNNEI. The V end lost 6 bases, the J end lost 13 bases, and 22 bases lay between the germline ends. The CDR3 runs 14 residues. The CDR3 nucleotides read TGTGCCAGCAGAGGGCGGGGCGCGAGAAATGAGCAGTACTTC. Amino acids: CASRGRGARNEQYF.

This chain joins TRBV27 and TRBJ2-1, with 10 bases lining up with TRBD2. Germline V gene data show CDR1 as MNHEY and CDR2 as SMNVEV (reference sequence). V trimming: 4 bases; J trimming: 0 bases; junction bases outside the gene matches: 9. This CDR3 spans 18 amino acids. The DNA for the CDR3 is TGTGCCAGCAGTTGTGGCACTAGCGGGGTGAGCTCCTACAATGAGCAGTTCTTC. Amino acids: CASSCGTSGVSSYNEQFF.

With regard to this clonotype: An end of the junction differs from the germline gene, which may be a read error. The rearrangement links TRBV2 to TRBJ2-5; D might be TRBD1 or TRBD2, each matching 5 bases. The CDR3 loop spans 13 amino acids. The germline gives CDR1 SNHLY, CDR2 FYNNEI. Here the CDR3 reads CAYSAWDQETPYF. The DNA of the CDR3 is TGTGCCTACTCAGCGTGGGACCAAGAGACCCCGTACTTC.

The rearrangement links TRBV7-9 to TRBJ2-5; D may be TRBD1 (6 bases). Judging by the DNA end, TRBJ2-7 fits better; the J call may be wrong. The germline CDR1 and CDR2 sequences are SEHNR and FQNEAQ (reference sequence). The CDR3 covers 13 residues. The CDR3 sequence: CASSLAGGVEQYF. In nucleotides, the CDR3 is TGTGCCAGCAGCTTAGCAGGGGGTGTCGAGCAGTACTTC.

The sample holds many counts of this clonotype. The chain carries TRBV20-1 and TRBJ2-3; TRBD2 aligns across 9 bases. Trimming at V came to 5 bases and at J to 7 bases, leaving 10 bases not matched to a gene. This CDR3 has 14 residues. Germline loops: CDR1 DFQATT, CDR2 SNEGSKA (reference sequence). CDR3 coding DNA: TGCAGTGCTCGAGCGGGAGGCTCGCACCATACGCAGTATTTT. It specifies CSARAGGSHHTQYF.

With regard to this clonotype: No conserved phenylalanine or tryptophan ends this CDR3, so it is likely a read error. The chain employs TRBV20-1 and TRBJ2-7; 7 bases fit TRBD1. The V gene's germline CDR1 is DFQATT and CDR2 SNEGSKA (reference sequence). The CDR3 consists of 14 residues. The junction had 11 bases not matched to a gene; V was cut back by 6 bases and J by 3 bases. The CDR3 coding sequence is TGCAGTGCAGCACCGGGACAGTCTCTCTACGAGCAGTACTTG. Protein product: CSAAPGQSLYEQYL.

Many counts were recorded for this clonotype. The chain uses TRBV7-3 and TRBJ2-7, with TRBD1 matching over 9 bases. Germline CDR1 reads SGHTA; CDR2 reads FQGTGA. The ends lost 2 bases at V and 6 bases at J; junction bases unmatched: 2. The CDR3 spans 13 residues. In nucleotides, the CDR3 is TGTGCCAGCAGCTTAGAGACAGGGGGCGAGCAGTACTTC. Its translation is CASSLETGGEQYF.

The chain carries TRBV29-1 and TRBJ2-5, with 7 bases fitting TRBD2. The length of the CDR3 is 12 residues. The trim removed 2 bases at V and 5 bases at J, leaving 2 bases unmatched. Germline lookup yields CDR1 SQVTM and CDR2 ANQGSEA. Written as DNA, the CDR3 is TGCAGCGTTGAAAGGACTAGTGAGACCCAGTACTTC. Residues: CSVERTSETQYF.

With respect to this clonotype: One junction end disagrees with the germline gene, perhaps due to a read error. The chain combines TRBV5-5 with TRBJ2-3; tentative D call: TRBD2 (5 bases). The CDR3 totals 14 residues. From germline, CDR1 is SGHKS and CDR2 YYEKEE (reference sequence). This CDR3 is CAGSPRVSTDTQYF. In DNA form, the CDR3 reads TGTGCCGGCAGCCCGAGGGTTTCGACAGATACGCAGTATTTT.

This clonotype was detected only a few times. The chain combines TRBV7-2 with TRBJ2-3; 9 positions match TRBD2. The CDR3 runs 15 residues. Per the germline V gene, CDR1 is SGHTA and CDR2 is FQGNSA. V shed 6 bases, J shed 3 bases, and the junction held 7 bases outside the gene matches. CDR3 DNA: TGTGCCAGCAGGCGAGAAGCGGGGGGTACAGATACGCAGTATTTT. It codes for CASRREAGGTDTQYF.

This clonotype appeared a single time. The chain employs TRBV6-5 and TRBJ2-7; TRBD2 matches 8 bases. In germline, CDR1 is MNHEY, CDR2 SVGAGI. With V trimmed by 10 bases and J by 1 base, 3 bases remained unmatched. This CDR3 has 12 residues. The CDR3 DNA sequence: TGTGCCACCGGGACTAGATCCTACGAGCAGTACTTC. Translation: CATGTRSYEQYF.

The chain uses TRBV7-2 and TRBJ1-1, with D unclear. The CDR3 is made up of 13 amino acids. Trimming left V 1 base short and J 6 bases short, with 9 bases between. Germline CDR1 reads SGHTA; CDR2 reads FQGNSA. For the CDR3, the DNA is TGTGCCAGCAGCTTAGGGAGCTACGCTGAAGCTTTCTTT. This gives the protein CASSLGSYAEAFF.

This clonotype was detected a few times. This chain connects TRBV5-6 to TRBJ2-5; 7 bases align to TRBD1. This CDR3 comprises 15 residues. J gave up 7 bases and V 0 bases, and 9 bases lay outside the gene matches. Per the germline V gene, CDR1 is SGHDT and CDR2 is YYEEEE. The CDR3 sequence is CASSLEGTADGTQYF. The CDR3 nucleotides read TGTGCCAGCAGCTTGGAGGGGACAGCGGATGGGACCCAGTACTTC.

In this sample, this clonotype turned up many times. The rearrangement links TRBV4-3 to TRBJ2-4; 7 bases line up with TRBD1. Per the germline V gene, CDR1 is LGHNA and CDR2 is YSLEER. The CDR3 is 18 amino acids. The junction had 16 bases not matched to a gene; V was cut back by 0 bases and J by 8 bases. CDR3 in DNA: TGCGCCAGCAGCCAAGATCCCCCCGGGGACAGTCTAATAGACATTCAGTACTTC. It is translated as CASSQDPPGDSLIDIQYF.

The genes are TRBV20-1 and TRBJ1-2, with 9 positions matching TRBD1. Looked up from germline, CDR1 is DFQATT and CDR2 is SNEGSKA (reference sequence). V lost 7 bases, J lost 2 bases, and 5 bases stayed unmatched. The CDR3 runs to 13 residues. The CDR3 loop is CSVRGQGNYGYTF. The CDR3 DNA follows: TGCAGTGTCCGGGGACAGGGCAACTATGGCTACACCTTC.

This clonotype turned up a few times. The chain joins TRBV7-9 to TRBJ1-5; tentative D call: TRBD1 (5 bases). Germline lookup yields CDR1 SEHNR and CDR2 FQNEAQ (reference sequence). The length of the CDR3 is 18 residues. With 6 bases removed from V and 2 bases from J, the gap between germline ends came to 23 bases. CDR3 nucleotides: TGTGCCAGCAGTCGCGATCAGGGAACACGAGACGGCAATCAGCCCCAGCATTTT. Encoded protein: CASSRDQGTRDGNQPQHF.

This clonotype was seen many times. The chain combines TRBV9 with TRBJ2-1; 7 bases are shared with TRBD1. V lost 0 bases and J lost 3; bases outside the gene matches: 3. CDR1 is SGDLS and CDR2 is YYNGEE in the germline V gene. The CDR3 is 15 amino acids. DNA of the CDR3: TGTGCCAGCAGCGTAGGACAGGGATTCTACAATGAGCAGTTCTTC. As protein: CASSVGQGFYNEQFF.

This clonotype showed up just a few times. For the CDR3, the DNA is TGTGCCAGCAGCCAAGACGGACTCCCCGTAAAAGAGACCCAGTACTTC. Amino acid sequence: CASSQDGLPVKETQYF. The rearrangement links TRBV3-1 to TRBJ2-5; maybe TRBD2 (5 bases). The V and J ends lost 0 bases and 3 bases respectively, with 14 bases between them. This CDR3 has 16 amino acids. CDR1 is LGHDT and CDR2 is YNNKEL in the germline V gene (reference sequence).

This clonotype appeared many times. The chain has TRBV10-3 and TRBJ2-3; 11 nucleotides match TRBD2. Trimming at V came to 7 bases and at J to 2 bases, leaving 8 bases not matched to a gene. Per germline, CDR1 ENHRY and CDR2 SYGVKD. CDR3 length: 16 residues. The CDR3 nucleotides read TGTGCCATCAAACTAGCGGGGGACCCTTCCACAGATACGCAGTATTTT. It codes for CAIKLAGDPSTDTQYF.

This clonotype was found a few times. The genes are TRBV11-2 and TRBJ2-3; 7 nucleotides match TRBD2. The V segment lost 3 bases and the J segment 0 bases; nucleotides outside the gene matches: 6. CDR1 SGHAT and CDR2 FQNNGV come from the germline V gene. This CDR3 spans 16 amino acids. The CDR3 DNA is TGTGCCAGCAGCTTGGGGGACGGGAGGAGCACAGATACGCAGTATTTT. Translating it yields CASSLGDGRSTDTQYF.

The CDR3 DNA is TGCAGTGCTAATCTCAGGGAGAGAGGGAGCAATGAGCAGTTCTTC. Translated, it gives CSANLRERGSNEQFF. The chain recombines TRBV20-1 with TRBJ2-1; D may correspond to TRBD1 or TRBD2 (5 bases each). The CDR3 contains 15 residues. Trimming left V 4 bases short and J 6 bases short, with 19 bases between. Looked up from germline, CDR1 is DFQATT and CDR2 is SNEGSKA (reference sequence).

This clonotype has more than one count but fewer than ten. The chain uses TRBV20-1 and TRBJ2-1, with 12 bases that match TRBD2. CDR3 length: 14 amino acids. Losses at the gene ends were 2 bases for V and 9 bases for J; bases not matched to a gene: 5. The V gene's germline CDR1 is DFQATT and CDR2 SNEGSKA (reference sequence). The CDR3 sequence: CSARRGLAGSEQFF. The CDR3 DNA reads as TGCAGTGCTAGACGAGGACTAGCGGGAAGTGAGCAGTTCTTC.

The chain recombines TRBV9 with TRBJ2-7; 14 bases fit TRBD2. V was clipped by 3 bases and J by 7 bases; unmatched bases: 9. The CDR3 runs to 16 residues. Germline-derived CDR1 and CDR2 are SGDLS and YYNGEE. The DNA for the CDR3 is TGTGCCAGCAGCGCGCGACTAGCGGGAGGGCTGGGGGAGCAGTACTTC. Translating it yields CASSARLAGGLGEQYF.